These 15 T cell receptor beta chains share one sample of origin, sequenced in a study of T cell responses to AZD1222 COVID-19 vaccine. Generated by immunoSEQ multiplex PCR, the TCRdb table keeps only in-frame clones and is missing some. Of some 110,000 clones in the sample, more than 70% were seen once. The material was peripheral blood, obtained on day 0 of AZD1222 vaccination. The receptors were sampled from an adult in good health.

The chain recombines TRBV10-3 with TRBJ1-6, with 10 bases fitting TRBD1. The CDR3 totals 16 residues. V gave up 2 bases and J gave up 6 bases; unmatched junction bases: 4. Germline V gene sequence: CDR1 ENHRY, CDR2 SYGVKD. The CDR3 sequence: CAISEGQGVGNSPLHF. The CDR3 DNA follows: TGTGCCATCAGTGAGGGACAGGGGGTGGGTAATTCACCCCTCCACTTT.

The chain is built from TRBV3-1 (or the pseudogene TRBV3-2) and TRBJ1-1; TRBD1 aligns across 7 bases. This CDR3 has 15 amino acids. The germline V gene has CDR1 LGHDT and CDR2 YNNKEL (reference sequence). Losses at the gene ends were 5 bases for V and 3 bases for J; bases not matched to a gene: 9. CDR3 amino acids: CASSGRAGGYTEAFF. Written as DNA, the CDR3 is TGTGCCAGCAGCGGGCGAGCAGGGGGGTACACTGAAGCTTTCTTT.

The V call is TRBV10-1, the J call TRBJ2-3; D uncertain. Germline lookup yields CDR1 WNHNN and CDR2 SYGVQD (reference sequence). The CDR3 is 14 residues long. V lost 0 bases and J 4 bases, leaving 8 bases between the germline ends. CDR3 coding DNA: TGCGCCAGCAGTGAGTCGGGTAGGGCAGATACGCAGTATTTT. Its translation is CASSESGRADTQYF.

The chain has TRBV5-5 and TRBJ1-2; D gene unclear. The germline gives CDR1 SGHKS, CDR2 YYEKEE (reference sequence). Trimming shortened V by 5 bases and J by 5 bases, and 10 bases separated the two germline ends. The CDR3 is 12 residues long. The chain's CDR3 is CASSPKVYGYTF. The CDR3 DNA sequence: TGTGCCAGCAGTCCCAAGGTATATGGCTACACCTTC.

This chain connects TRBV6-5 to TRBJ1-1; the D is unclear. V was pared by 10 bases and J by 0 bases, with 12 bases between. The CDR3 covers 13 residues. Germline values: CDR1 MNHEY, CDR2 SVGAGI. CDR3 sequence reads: CAIDPGLNTEAFF. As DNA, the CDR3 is TGTGCCATCGACCCGGGATTGAACACTGAAGCTTTCTTT.

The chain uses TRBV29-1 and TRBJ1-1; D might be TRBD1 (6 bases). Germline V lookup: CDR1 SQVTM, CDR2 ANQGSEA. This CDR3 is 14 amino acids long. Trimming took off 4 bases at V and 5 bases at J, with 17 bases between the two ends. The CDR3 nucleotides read TGCAGCGTTGTTTTCGGGGACATAAGGACTGAAGCTTTCTTT. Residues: CSVVFGDIRTEAFF.

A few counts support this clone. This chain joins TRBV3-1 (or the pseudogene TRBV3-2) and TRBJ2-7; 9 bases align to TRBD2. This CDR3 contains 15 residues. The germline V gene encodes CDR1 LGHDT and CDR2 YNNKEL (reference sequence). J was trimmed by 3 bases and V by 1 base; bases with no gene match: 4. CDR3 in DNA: TGTGCCAGCAGCCAAGGCCTAGCGGGACTCTACGAGCAGTACTTC. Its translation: CASSQGLAGLYEQYF.

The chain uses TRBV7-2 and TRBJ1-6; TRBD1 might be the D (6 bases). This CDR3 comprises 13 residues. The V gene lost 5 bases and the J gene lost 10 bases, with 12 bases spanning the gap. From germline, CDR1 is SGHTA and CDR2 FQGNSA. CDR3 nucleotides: TGTGCCAGCAGCCCTAGACAGGAGTCACCCCTCCACTTT. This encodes CASSPRQESPLHF.

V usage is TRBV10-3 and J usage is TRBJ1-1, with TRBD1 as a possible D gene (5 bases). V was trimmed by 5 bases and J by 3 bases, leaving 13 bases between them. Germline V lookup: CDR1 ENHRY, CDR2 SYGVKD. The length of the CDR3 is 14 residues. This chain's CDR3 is CAISPEVGDTEAFF. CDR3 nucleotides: TGTGCCATCAGTCCCGAAGTAGGGGACACTGAAGCTTTCTTT.

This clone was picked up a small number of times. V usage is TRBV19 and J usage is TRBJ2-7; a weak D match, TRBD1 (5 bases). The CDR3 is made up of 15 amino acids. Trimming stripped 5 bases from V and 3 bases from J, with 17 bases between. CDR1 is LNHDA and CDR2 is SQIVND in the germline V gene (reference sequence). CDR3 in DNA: TGTGCCAGTAGTGACAGATTAACCCAGTACTACGAGCAGTACTTC. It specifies CASSDRLTQYYEQYF.

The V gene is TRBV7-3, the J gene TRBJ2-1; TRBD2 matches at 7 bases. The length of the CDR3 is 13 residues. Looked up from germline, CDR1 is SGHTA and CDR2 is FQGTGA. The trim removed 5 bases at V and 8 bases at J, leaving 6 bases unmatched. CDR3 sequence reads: CASSHSGRDEQFF. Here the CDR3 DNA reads TGTGCCAGCAGCCATTCAGGGAGGGATGAGCAGTTCTTC.

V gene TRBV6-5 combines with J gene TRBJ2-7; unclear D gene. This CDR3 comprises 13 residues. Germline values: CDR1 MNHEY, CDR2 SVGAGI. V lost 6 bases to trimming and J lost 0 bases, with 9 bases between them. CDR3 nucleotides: TGTGCCAGCAGGCCTCCTCACTCCTACGAGCAGTACTTC. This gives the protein CASRPPHSYEQYF.

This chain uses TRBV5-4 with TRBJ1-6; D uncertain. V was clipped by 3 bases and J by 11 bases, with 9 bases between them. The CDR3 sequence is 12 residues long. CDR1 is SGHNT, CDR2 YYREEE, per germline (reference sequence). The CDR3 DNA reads TGTGCCAGCAGCTCAGCGAGGACACCCCTCCACTTT. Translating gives CASSSARTPLHF.

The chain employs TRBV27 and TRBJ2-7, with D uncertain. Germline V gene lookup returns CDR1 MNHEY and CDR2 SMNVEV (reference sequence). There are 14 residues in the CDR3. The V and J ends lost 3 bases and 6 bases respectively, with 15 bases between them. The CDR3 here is CASSLGNRASEQYF. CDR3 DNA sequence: TGTGCCAGCAGTTTGGGCAACCGGGCTAGCGAGCAGTACTTC.

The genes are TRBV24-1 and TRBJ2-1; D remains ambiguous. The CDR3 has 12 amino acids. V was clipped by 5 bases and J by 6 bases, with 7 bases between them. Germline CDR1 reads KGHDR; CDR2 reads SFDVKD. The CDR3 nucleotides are TGTGCCACCAGTGTAGCCTCCAATGAGCAGTTCTTC. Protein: CATSVASNEQFF.